This T cell receptor beta chain derives from a study of regulatory T cells in long-lasting Graves disease. V dropped 5 bases and J dropped 3 bases, with 17 bases sitting between them. The germline V gene has CDR1 SEHNR and CDR2 FQNEAQ (reference sequence). This CDR3 spans 15 amino acids. Construction of the TCR beta libraries employed iRepertoire HTBI primers in conjunction with Arm-PCR of CDR3 regions. TCRdb fed the multiplex PCR reads into MiXCR, producing one record per CDR3 protein. The data show a few hundred thousand distinct CDR3 sequences, about 22% seen once. Time point defined: persistent/refractory GD, antithyroid drugs over 5 years with positive TRAb. From RNA extracted from PBMCs, the TCR library was made. From an endocrinology department in Xi'an, China, came the patients.

This clonotype was sampled from a female donor with Graves disease. Source: peripheral blood mononuclear cells (PBMCs), taken when the disease was refractory, from a patient treated with antithyroid drugs. V gene TRBV7-9 combines with J gene TRBJ2-7, with a possible D match to TRBD2 (7 bases). CDR3 sequence (DNA): TGTGCCAGCAGCCTAGGGGGGGGAGGCCACTACGAGCAGTACTTC. It codes for CASSLGGGGHYEQYF. Filled out from reference TRBV7-9 and TRBJ2-7, the complete variable domain reads DTGVSQNPRHKITKRGQNVTFRCDPISEHNRLYWYRQTLGQGPEFLTYFQNEAQLEKSRLLSDRFSAERPKGSFSTLEIQRTEQGDSAMYLCASSLGGGGHYEQYFGPGTRLTVT.